This TCR beta chain originates from a study of CD8 T cells in Susac syndrome (dated by TCRdb to between 2017 and 2020). Some background on the complete study: Among the sequenced Susac syndrome patients, more than five had clinically active disease and eight or nine were in clinical remission. At blood withdrawal, Susac syndrome patients were either therapy-naive, taking corticosteroids (in some cases with IVIg as well), or taking IVIg alone. Whether CD8+ T cell activation and differentiation in Susac syndrome was antigen driven was tested using repertoire sequencing. CD8+ T cell repertoire clonality was compared between about a dozen healthy donors, approximately 14 Susac syndrome patients and roughly 15 multiple sclerosis patients.

Only one count was recorded for this clonotype. Its antigen is currently not known. No much larger clone is present one base from it, and per-base qualities are unavailable. One read alone lends weak support. Overall study outcomes, separate from this receptor: Clonal expansion was observed in Susac syndrome CD8+ repertoires, with the highest expansion in CD8+ TEMRA cells and greater expansion in clinically active than in remitting patients. The study acknowledged that relatively few individuals were included in the TCR sequencing and HLA analysis. In the total CD8+ and CD8+ TEMRA repertoires, 15 to 20 and five Susac-specific public clones, respectively, were identified.

Including the terminal cysteine and phenylalanine, the CDR3 comprises 15 residues. Of the read, only the CDR3 DNA is kept; its 45 bases are in frame from base 1. Trimming removed 7 bases from V and 8 bases from J, leaving 21 bases between the germline ends. In the germline V gene (reference sequence), CDR1 corresponds to LNHNV and CDR2 to YYDKDF. High-throughput TCR beta sequencing profiled peripheral blood CD8+ and CD4+ T cells from healthy donors, Susac syndrome patients and multiple sclerosis patients. Susac syndrome patients met recently defined diagnostic criteria for definite or probable disease. Bulk CD8+ and CD4+ T cells were purified magnetically by negative isolation, whereas CD8+ TEMRA cells were enriched by FACS. Blood was collected in EDTA tubes and processed within 24 hours, with PBMCs isolated through density gradient centrifugation. PBMCs intended for TCR sequencing were cryopreserved in liquid nitrogen and thawed later in a water bath at 37 degrees C. The sorted or isolated CD4+, CD8+ and CD8+ TEMRA cells had a purity of 90% or higher.

RNA was extracted with the RNeasy kit and about 0.5 to 1 ug was reverse transcribed using random hexamers. TCR beta CDR3 regions were amplified with the immunoSEQ multiplex PCR assay covering 54 Vbeta and 13 Jbeta segments. Bias from PCR amplification was corrected by using a synthetic template baseline for primer optimization and for computational correction. For the original study's pipeline: Only productive sequences were kept, with reads annotated to V, D and J genes according to IMGT and analyzed in immunoSEQ Analyzer. Clonality was calculated as one minus the Shannon entropy normalized by log2 of the number of productive unique sequences. For each patient and control, public and private clones were evaluated among the 100 most prevalent clones. A clone was defined as Susac-specific if it was absent from the healthy and MS cohorts, from 1052 published viral clones and from other ImmuneACCESS disease sequences. The public reads were run again by TCRdb, first through fastp at Q25 and then through MiXCR, and only productive beta chains were kept. CDR3 protein sequences are deduplicated, and each keeps its most common genes and DNA. In this record, the V and J calls reflect TCRdb's handling and not the investigators' own analysis. This sample is represented by about 24,000 distinct CDR3 sequences; approximately 92% of them were singletons. 0.55% to 0.75% of the sample lies in the top ten.

Recombination linked TRBV15 to TRBJ2-4; the D gene is possibly TRBD1, with 6 bases matching. The sequence derives from a human donor with Susac syndrome. Sequencing used CD8+ T cells from PBMCs. The DNA is as follows: TGTGCCACCACCTTGGGACATTCGGGCGGAGACATTCAGTACTTC. Translated, it gives CATTLGHSGGDIQYF.